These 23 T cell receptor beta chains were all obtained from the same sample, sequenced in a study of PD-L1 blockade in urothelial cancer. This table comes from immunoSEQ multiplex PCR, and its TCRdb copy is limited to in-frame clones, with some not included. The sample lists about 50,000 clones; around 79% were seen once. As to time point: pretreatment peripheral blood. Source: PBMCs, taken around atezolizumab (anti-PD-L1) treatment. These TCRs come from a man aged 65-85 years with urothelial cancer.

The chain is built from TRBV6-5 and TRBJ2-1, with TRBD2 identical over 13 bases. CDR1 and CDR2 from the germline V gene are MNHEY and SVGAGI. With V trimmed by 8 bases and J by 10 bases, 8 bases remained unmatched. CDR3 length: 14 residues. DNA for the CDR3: TGTGCCAGCCGCCGGCGACTAGCGGGAGGAGAGCAGTTCTTC. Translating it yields CASRRRLAGGEQFF.

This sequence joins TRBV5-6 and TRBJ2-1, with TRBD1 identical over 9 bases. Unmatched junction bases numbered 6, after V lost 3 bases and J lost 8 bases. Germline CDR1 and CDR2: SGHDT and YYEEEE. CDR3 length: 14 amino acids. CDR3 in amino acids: CASSSGTGSHEQFF. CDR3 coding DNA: TGTGCCAGCAGCTCGGGGACAGGGAGCCATGAGCAGTTCTTC.

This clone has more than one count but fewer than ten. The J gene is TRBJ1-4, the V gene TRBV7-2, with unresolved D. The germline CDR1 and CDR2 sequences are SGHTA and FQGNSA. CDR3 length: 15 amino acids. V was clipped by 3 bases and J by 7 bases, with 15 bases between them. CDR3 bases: TGTGCCAGCAGCTTCTTGGCAGCTCGGAGTGAAAAACTGTTTTTT. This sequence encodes CASSFLAARSEKLFF.

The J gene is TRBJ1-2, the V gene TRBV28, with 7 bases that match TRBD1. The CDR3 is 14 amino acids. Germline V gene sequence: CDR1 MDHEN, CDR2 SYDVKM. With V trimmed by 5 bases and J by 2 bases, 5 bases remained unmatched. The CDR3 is CASSPPGGNYGYTF. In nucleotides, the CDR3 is TGTGCCAGCAGTCCCCCAGGGGGGAACTATGGCTACACCTTC.

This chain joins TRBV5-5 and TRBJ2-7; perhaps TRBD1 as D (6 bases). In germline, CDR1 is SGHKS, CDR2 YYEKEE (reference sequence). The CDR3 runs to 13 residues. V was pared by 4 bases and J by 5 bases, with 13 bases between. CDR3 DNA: TGTGCCAGCAGCCCGGCAGGGGTCCACGAGCAGTACTTC. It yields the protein CASSPAGVHEQYF. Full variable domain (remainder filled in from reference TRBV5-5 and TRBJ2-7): DAGVTQSPTHLIKTRGQQVTLRCSPISGHKSVSWYQQVLGQGPQFIFQYYEKEERGRGNFPDRFSARQFPNYSSELNVNALLLGDSALYLCASSPAGVHEQYFGPGTRLTVT.

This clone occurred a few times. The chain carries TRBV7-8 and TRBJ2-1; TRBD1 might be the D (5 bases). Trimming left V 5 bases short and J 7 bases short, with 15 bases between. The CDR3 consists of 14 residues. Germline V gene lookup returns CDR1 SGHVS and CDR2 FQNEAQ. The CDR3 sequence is CASSPQSRANEQFF. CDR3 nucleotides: TGTGCCAGCAGCCCCCAGAGCAGGGCGAATGAGCAGTTCTTC.

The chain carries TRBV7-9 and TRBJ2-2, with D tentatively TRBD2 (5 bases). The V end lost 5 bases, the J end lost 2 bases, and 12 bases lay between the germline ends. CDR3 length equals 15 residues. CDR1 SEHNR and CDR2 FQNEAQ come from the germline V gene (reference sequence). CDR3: CASSLRTPNTGELFF. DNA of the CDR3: TGTGCCAGCAGCCTTCGGACTCCCAACACCGGGGAGCTGTTTTTT.

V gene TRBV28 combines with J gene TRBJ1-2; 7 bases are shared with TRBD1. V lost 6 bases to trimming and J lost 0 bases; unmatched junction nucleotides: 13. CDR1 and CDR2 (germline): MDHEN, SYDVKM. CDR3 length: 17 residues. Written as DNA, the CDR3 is TGTGCCAGCAGCTTCATTGGGACAGACCATACTAACTATGGCTACACCTTC. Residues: CASSFIGTDHTNYGYTF.

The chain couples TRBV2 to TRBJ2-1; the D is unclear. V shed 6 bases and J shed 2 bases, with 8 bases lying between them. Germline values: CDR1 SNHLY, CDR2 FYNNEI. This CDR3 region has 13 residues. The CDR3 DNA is TGTGCCAGCAGGATATTAGCCTACAATGAGCAGTTCTTC. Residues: CASRILAYNEQFF.

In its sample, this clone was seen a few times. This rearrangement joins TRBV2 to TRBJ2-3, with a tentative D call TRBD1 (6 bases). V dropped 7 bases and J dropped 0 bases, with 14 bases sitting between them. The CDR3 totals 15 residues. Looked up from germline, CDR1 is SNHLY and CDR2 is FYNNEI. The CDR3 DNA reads TGTGCCAGCAACTCGGACAGTTCTAGCACAGATACGCAGTATTTT. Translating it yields CASNSDSSSTDTQYF.

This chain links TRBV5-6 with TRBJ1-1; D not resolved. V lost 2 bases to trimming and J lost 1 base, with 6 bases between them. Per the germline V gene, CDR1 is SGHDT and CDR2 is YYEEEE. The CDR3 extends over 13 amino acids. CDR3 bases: TGTGCCAGCAGCTTAAGAGGGAACACTGAAGCTTTCTTT. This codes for CASSLRGNTEAFF.

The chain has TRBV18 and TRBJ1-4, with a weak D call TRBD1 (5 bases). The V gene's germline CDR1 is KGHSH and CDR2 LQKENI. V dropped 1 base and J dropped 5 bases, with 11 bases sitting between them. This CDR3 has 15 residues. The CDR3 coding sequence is TGTGCCAGCTCACCACTCGGGGGAACAAATGAAAAACTGTTTTTT. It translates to CASSPLGGTNEKLFF. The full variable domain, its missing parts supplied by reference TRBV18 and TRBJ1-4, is NAGVMQNPRHLVRRRGQEARLRCSPMKGHSHVYWYRQLPEEGLKFMVYLQKENIIDESGMPKERFSAEFPKEGPSILRIQQVVRGDSAAYFCASSPLGGTNEKLFFGSGTQLSVL.

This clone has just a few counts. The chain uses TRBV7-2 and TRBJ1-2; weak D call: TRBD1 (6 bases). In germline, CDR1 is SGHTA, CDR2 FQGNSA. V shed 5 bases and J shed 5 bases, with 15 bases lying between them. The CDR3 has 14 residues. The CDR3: CASSPDHRAYGYTF. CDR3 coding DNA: TGTGCCAGCAGCCCGGACCACAGGGCTTATGGCTACACCTTC.

CDR3 protein: CASSDSSGANVLTF. The CDR3 DNA reads as TGTGCCAGCAGCGACAGCTCTGGGGCCAACGTCCTGACTTTC. This sequence joins TRBV7-2 and TRBJ2-6; D perhaps matches TRBD1 (5 bases). This CDR3 comprises 14 residues. Trimming removed 5 bases from V and 0 bases from J, with 5 bases in between. CDR1 is SGHTA and CDR2 is FQGNSA in the germline V gene.

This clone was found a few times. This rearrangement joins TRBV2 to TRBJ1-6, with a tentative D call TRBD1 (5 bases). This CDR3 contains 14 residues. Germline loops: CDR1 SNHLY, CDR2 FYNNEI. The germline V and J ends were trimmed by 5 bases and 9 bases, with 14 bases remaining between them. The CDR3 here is CASSKDTKFSPLHF. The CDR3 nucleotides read TGTGCCAGCAGTAAGGACACTAAGTTTTCACCCCTCCACTTT.

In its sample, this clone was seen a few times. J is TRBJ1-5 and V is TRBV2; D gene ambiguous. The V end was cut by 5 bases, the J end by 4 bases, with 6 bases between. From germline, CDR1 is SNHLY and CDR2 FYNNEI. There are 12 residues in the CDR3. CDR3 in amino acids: CASSPGNQPQHF. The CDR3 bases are TGTGCCAGCAGTCCCGGTAATCAGCCCCAGCATTTT.

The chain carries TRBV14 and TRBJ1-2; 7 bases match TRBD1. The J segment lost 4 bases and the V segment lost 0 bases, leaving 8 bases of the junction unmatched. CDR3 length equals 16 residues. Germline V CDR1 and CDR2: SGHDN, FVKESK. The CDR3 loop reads CASSQETRRGLYGYTF. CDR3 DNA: TGTGCCAGCAGCCAAGAAACGAGAAGGGGGCTCTATGGCTACACCTTC.

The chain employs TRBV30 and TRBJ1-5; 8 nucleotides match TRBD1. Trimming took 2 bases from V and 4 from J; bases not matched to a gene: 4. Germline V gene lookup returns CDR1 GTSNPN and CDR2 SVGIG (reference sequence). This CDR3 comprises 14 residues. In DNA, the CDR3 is TGTGCCTGGAGTTATGGACAGGGAAATCAGCCCCAGCATTTT. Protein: CAWSYGQGNQPQHF.

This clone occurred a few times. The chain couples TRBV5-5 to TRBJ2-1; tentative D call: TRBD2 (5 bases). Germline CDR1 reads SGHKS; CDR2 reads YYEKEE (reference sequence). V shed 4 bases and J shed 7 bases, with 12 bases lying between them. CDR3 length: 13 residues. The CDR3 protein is CASSREPNNEQFF. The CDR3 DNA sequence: TGTGCCAGCAGCCGGGAACCAAATAATGAGCAGTTCTTC.

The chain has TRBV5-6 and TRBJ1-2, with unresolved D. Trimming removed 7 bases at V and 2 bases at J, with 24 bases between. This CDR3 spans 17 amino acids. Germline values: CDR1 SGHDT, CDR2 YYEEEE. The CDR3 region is CASGVPSVRGRNYGYTF. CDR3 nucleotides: TGTGCCAGCGGTGTGCCCTCCGTTAGAGGTAGAAACTATGGCTACACCTTC.

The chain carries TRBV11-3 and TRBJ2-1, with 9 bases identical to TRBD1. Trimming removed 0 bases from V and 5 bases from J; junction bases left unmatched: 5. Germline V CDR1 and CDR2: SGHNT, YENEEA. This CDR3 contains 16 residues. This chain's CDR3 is CASSLEGQGWDNEQFF. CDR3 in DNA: TGTGCCAGCAGCTTAGAGGGACAGGGTTGGGACAATGAGCAGTTCTTC.

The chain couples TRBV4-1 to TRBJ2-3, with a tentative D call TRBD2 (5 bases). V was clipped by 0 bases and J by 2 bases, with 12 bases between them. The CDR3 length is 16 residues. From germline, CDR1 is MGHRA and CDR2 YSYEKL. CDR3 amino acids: CASSQDLEGSTDTQYF. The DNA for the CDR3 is TGCGCCAGCAGCCAAGATCTAGAGGGATCCACAGATACGCAGTATTTT.

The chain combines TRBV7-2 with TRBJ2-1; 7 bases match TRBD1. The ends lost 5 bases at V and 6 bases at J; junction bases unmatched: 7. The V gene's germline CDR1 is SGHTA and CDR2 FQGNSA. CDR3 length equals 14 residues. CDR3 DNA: TGTGCCAGCAGCGTTGACAGGGTAGTCAATGAGCAGTTCTTC. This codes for CASSVDRVVNEQFF.